This T cell receptor (beta chain) stems from a study of CD8 T cells in Susac syndrome. The RNA, about 0.5 to 1 ug, was put through reverse transcription using random hexamers. Multiplex immunoSEQ PCR targeted 54 Vbeta and 13 Jbeta TCR beta segments. Each CDR3 protein gets one entry after TCRdb re-called the immunoSEQ multiplex PCR reads with MiXCR. There are 100,000 to 150,000 distinct CDR3 sequences in the sample; roughly 95% occur only once, and roughly 0.13% lies in the top ten. Sequencing targeted TCR beta in T cells from blood (CD8+ and CD4+). V lost 5 bases and J 0 bases, leaving 7 bases between the germline ends. The CDR3 totals 14 residues. The V gene's germline CDR1 is KGHDR and CDR2 SFDVKD.

Source material: CD4+ T cells from PBMCs. This chain joins TRBV24-1 and TRBJ2-1; D is unclear. This receptor was taken from a human donor in good health. CDR3 sequence reads: CATSGTGSYNEQFF. The CDR3 nucleotides are TGTGCCACCAGTGGAACGGGCTCCTACAATGAGCAGTTCTTC.